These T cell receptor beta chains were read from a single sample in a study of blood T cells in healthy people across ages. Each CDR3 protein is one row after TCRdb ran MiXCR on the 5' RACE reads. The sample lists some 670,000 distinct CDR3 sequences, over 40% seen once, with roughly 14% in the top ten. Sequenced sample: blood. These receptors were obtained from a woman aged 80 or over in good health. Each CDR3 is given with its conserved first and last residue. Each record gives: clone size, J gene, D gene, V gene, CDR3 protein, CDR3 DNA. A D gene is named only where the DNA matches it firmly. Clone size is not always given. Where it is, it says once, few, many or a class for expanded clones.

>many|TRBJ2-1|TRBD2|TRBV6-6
CASSPIAGDYNEQFF
TGTGCCAGCAGTCCTATAGCGGGAGACTACAATGAGCAGTTCTTC
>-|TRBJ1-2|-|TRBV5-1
CASSLDGGRSYGYTF
TGCGCCAGCAGCTTGGATGGGGGCAGGAGCTATGGCTACACCTTC
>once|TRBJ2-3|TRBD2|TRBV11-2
CASSLLPSGLSTDTQYF
TGTGCCAGCAGCTTATTGCCTTCGGGACTAAGCACAGATACGCAGTATTTT
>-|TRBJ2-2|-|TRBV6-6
CASSAASARELFF
TGTGCCAGCAGTGCGGCTAGCGCCAGGGAGCTGTTTTTT
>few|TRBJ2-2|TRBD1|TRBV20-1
CSADRGLNTGELFF
TGCAGTGCGGACAGGGGGCTGAACACCGGGGAGCTGTTTTTT
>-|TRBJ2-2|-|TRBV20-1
CSARLWEHTGELFF
TGCAGTGCTAGGCTGTGGGAGCACACCGGGGAGCTGTTTTTT
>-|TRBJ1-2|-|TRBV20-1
CSARVREGTYGYTF
TGCAGTGCTAGGGTCAGGGAGGGGACCTATGGCTACACCTTC
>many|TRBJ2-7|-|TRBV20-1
CSAERTGGYEQYF
TGCAGTGCCGAGCGAACAGGCGGCTACGAGCAGTACTTC
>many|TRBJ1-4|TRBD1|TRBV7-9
CASDEGAGEKLFF
TGTGCCAGCGATGAGGGGGCAGGTGAAAAACTGTTTTTT
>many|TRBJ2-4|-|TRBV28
CASSGNIQYF
TGTGCCAGCAGCGGAAACATTCAGTACTTC
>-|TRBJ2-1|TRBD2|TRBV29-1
CSTRGEARISYNEQFF
TGCAGCACCCGGGGGGAAGCGCGTATCTCCTACAATGAGCAGTTCTTC
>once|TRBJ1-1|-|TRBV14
CASSQESGITEAFF
TGTGCCAGCAGCCAAGAATCCGGGATCACTGAAGCTTTCTTT
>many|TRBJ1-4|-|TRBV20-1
CSASVYPLRDEKLFF
TGCAGTGCTAGTGTTTACCCGCTTAGGGATGAAAAACTGTTTTTT
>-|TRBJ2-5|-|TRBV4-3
CASSQGAAGSGFQETQYF
TGCGCCAGCAGCCAAGGGGCCGCGGGTAGCGGTTTCCAAGAGACCCAGTACTTC
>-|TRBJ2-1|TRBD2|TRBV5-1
CASSLDSGGYNERFF
TGCGCCAGCAGCTTGGATAGCGGGGGATACAATGAGCGGTTCTTC
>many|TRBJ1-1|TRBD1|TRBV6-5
CASSTPQGVYTEAFF
TGTGCCAGCAGTACCCCACAGGGGGTATACACTGAAGCTTTCTTT
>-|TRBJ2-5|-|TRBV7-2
CASSLRGGVLGETQYF
TGTGCCAGCAGCTTACGGGGCGGGGTTCTCGGTGAGACCCAGTACTTC
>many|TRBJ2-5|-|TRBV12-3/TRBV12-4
CASSFGGLQETQYF
TGTGCCAGCAGTTTTGGCGGACTCCAAGAGACCCAGTACTTC
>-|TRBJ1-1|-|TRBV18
CASSPPGAYQDTEAFF
TGTGCCAGCTCACCGCCGGGGGCGTATCAAGACACTGAAGCTTTCTTT
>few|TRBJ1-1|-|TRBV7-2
CASSSRRGGEAFF
TGTGCCAGCAGCTCCCGACGCGGGGGGGAAGCTTTCTTT
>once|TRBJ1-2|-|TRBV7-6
CASSLGPRGGYTF
TGTGCCAGCAGCTTAGGCCCCCGGGGTGGCTACACCTTC
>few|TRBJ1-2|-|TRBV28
CASSSTGRPAGYTF
TGTGCCAGCAGCTCAACCGGGAGGCCGGCGGGCTACACCTTC
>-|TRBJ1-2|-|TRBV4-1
CASSQVVLANDYTF
TGCGCCAGCAGCCAAGTAGTCCTGGCCAATGACTACACCTTC
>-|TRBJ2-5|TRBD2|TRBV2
CASSPSSSGGETQYF
TGTGCCAGCAGTCCCTCCTCTAGCGGCGGTGAGACCCAGTACTTC
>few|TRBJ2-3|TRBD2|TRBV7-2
CASSLEGLAGLPRSHDTQYF
TGTGCCAGCAGCTTGGAGGGACTAGCGGGATTACCTCGCTCCCACGATACGCAGTATTTT
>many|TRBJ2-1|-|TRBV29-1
CSVEYGTTGYNEQFF
TGCAGCGTTGAATACGGGACAACGGGGTACAATGAGCAGTTCTTC
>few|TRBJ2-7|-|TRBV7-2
CASSRAGYEQYF
TGTGCCAGCAGCCGGGCGGGCTACGAGCAGTACTTC
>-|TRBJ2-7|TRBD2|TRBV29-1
CSVGTKRDPYEQYF
TGCAGCGTTGGGACTAAGCGGGATCCCTACGAGCAGTACTTC